Each of the 12 T cell receptor beta chains below was sequenced from the same sample in a study of PD-1 blockade in classical Hodgkin lymphoma. Patients all relapsed after autologous stem cell transplantation, and there was variation in brentuximab vedotin exposure. Some clones are missing from TCRdb's copy, which holds only in-frame ones; the method was immunoSEQ multiplex PCR. Among roughly 92,000 clones, around nine tenths were seen once, and the ten largest hold approximately 2.8%. Sequences were derived from peripheral blood mononuclear cells (PBMCs), sampled at baseline. Receptor source: a human donor with classical Hodgkin lymphoma.

This rearrangement joins TRBV25-1 to TRBJ2-7; 7 bases match TRBD1. The CDR3 length is 12 residues. The germline CDR1 and CDR2 sequences are MGHDK and SYGVNS. J lost 3 bases, V lost 5 bases, and 1 base had no gene match. The CDR3 loop reads CASSWDSYEQYF. The CDR3 nucleotides are TGTGCCAGCAGTTGGGACAGCTACGAGCAGTACTTC.

The gene calls are TRBV5-1 and TRBJ2-2; D gene uncertain. CDR3 length: 14 residues. Germline assignment: CDR1 SGHRS and CDR2 YFSETQ. V was clipped by 5 bases and J by 1 base, with 9 bases between them. The CDR3 loop reads CASRTAVNTGELFF. As DNA, the CDR3 is TGCGCCAGCAGAACGGCGGTGAACACCGGGGAGCTGTTTTTT.

The chain employs TRBV19 and TRBJ2-1, with 10 bases fitting TRBD2. The junction had 3 bases not matched to a gene; V was cut back by 1 base and J by 9 bases. CDR1 is LNHDA and CDR2 is SQIVND in the germline V gene (reference sequence). This CDR3 spans 14 amino acids. The chain's CDR3 is CASSIGTSGVEQFF. The CDR3 DNA is TGTGCCAGTAGTATAGGGACTAGCGGAGTTGAGCAGTTCTTC.

The genes are TRBV18 and TRBJ1-1; D remains unclear. Trimming took 1 base from V and 1 from J, leaving 7 bases between them. Looked up from germline, CDR1 is KGHSH and CDR2 is LQKENI. This CDR3 is built from 14 residues. This chain's CDR3 is CASSPRVRNTEAFF. The CDR3 DNA reads as TGTGCCAGCTCACCACGGGTTAGGAACACTGAAGCTTTCTTT.

The rearrangement links TRBV10-3 to TRBJ2-6; possibly TRBD2 for D (6 bases). This CDR3 is 15 amino acids long. Trimming shortened V by 6 bases and J by 4 bases, and 13 bases separated the two germline ends. Germline V gene lookup returns CDR1 ENHRY and CDR2 SYGVKD. Written as DNA, the CDR3 is TGTGCCATCAGAACCGGGGGTACCGGGGCCAACGTCCTGACTTTC. This translates into CAIRTGGTGANVLTF.

The chain employs TRBV2 and TRBJ2-2; no definite D call. CDR3 length: 13 residues. Trimming cost V 2 bases and J 6 bases, with 7 bases left between them. The germline V gene has CDR1 SNHLY and CDR2 FYNNEI. CDR3 sequence (DNA): TGTGCCAGCAGTGAAAGTCTGCCCGGGGAGCTGTTTTTT. Translated, it gives CASSESLPGELFF.

The chain combines TRBV11-2 with TRBJ2-7; D could derive from TRBD1 or TRBD2 (5 bases each). The CDR3 totals 14 residues. CDR1 and CDR2 (germline): SGHAT, FQNNGV. Trimming stripped 0 bases from V and 8 bases from J, with 14 bases between. CDR3: CASSLDQGVSQQYF. DNA of the CDR3: TGTGCCAGCAGCTTAGATCAGGGAGTTTCCCAGCAGTACTTC.

The chain uses TRBV7-8 and TRBJ2-5; TRBD1 agrees at 8 bases. Germline assignment: CDR1 SGHVS and CDR2 FQNEAQ. There are 16 residues in the CDR3. V lost 4 bases, J lost 0 bases, and 7 bases stayed unmatched. The CDR3 reads CASSSGQGRYQETQYF. The DNA for the CDR3 is TGTGCCAGCAGCTCTGGACAGGGAAGGTACCAAGAGACCCAGTACTTC.

About this clone itself: A much larger clone differs from this one at a single base, so this may be a read error. V usage is TRBV7-9 and J usage is TRBJ2-3; D is unresolved. This CDR3 comprises 15 residues. CDR1 and CDR2 (germline): SEHNR, FQNEAQ (reference sequence). CDR3 loop: CASSLKEESADTLYF. For the CDR3, the DNA is TGTGCCAGCAGCTTAAAAGAAGAATCGGCAGATACGCTGTATTTT.

The chain recombines TRBV5-1 with TRBJ1-3; 8 bases are a match to TRBD1. Germline values: CDR1 SGHRS, CDR2 YFSETQ. Losses at the gene ends were 0 bases for V and 0 bases for J; bases not matched to a gene: 5. The CDR3 totals 17 residues. This CDR3 reads CASSLVQGAFSGNTIYF. CDR3 DNA sequence: TGCGCCAGCAGCTTGGTCCAGGGGGCATTCTCTGGAAACACCATATATTTT.

The chain carries TRBV5-1 and TRBJ1-4; 7 bases are shared with TRBD1. Per the germline V gene, CDR1 is SGHRS and CDR2 is YFSETQ. Germline trimming cut 7 bases from V and 0 bases from J; bases unmatched to any gene: 18. The CDR3 has 19 amino acids. The CDR3 spells CASVLPGTELYSTNEKLFF. The CDR3 DNA reads TGCGCCAGCGTTCTCCCCGGGACAGAACTTTACTCAACTAATGAAAAACTGTTTTTT.

This chain uses TRBV19 with TRBJ2-2, with TRBD2 identical over 12 bases. The germline V gene has CDR1 LNHDA and CDR2 SQIVND (reference sequence). The CDR3 totals 19 residues. With 3 bases clipped from V and 4 bases from J, the junction kept 12 bases outside the gene matches. The CDR3 spells CASSMGLAGGPGATGELFF. CDR3 DNA sequence: TGTGCCAGTAGTATGGGGCTAGCGGGAGGGCCCGGAGCCACCGGGGAGCTGTTTTTT.